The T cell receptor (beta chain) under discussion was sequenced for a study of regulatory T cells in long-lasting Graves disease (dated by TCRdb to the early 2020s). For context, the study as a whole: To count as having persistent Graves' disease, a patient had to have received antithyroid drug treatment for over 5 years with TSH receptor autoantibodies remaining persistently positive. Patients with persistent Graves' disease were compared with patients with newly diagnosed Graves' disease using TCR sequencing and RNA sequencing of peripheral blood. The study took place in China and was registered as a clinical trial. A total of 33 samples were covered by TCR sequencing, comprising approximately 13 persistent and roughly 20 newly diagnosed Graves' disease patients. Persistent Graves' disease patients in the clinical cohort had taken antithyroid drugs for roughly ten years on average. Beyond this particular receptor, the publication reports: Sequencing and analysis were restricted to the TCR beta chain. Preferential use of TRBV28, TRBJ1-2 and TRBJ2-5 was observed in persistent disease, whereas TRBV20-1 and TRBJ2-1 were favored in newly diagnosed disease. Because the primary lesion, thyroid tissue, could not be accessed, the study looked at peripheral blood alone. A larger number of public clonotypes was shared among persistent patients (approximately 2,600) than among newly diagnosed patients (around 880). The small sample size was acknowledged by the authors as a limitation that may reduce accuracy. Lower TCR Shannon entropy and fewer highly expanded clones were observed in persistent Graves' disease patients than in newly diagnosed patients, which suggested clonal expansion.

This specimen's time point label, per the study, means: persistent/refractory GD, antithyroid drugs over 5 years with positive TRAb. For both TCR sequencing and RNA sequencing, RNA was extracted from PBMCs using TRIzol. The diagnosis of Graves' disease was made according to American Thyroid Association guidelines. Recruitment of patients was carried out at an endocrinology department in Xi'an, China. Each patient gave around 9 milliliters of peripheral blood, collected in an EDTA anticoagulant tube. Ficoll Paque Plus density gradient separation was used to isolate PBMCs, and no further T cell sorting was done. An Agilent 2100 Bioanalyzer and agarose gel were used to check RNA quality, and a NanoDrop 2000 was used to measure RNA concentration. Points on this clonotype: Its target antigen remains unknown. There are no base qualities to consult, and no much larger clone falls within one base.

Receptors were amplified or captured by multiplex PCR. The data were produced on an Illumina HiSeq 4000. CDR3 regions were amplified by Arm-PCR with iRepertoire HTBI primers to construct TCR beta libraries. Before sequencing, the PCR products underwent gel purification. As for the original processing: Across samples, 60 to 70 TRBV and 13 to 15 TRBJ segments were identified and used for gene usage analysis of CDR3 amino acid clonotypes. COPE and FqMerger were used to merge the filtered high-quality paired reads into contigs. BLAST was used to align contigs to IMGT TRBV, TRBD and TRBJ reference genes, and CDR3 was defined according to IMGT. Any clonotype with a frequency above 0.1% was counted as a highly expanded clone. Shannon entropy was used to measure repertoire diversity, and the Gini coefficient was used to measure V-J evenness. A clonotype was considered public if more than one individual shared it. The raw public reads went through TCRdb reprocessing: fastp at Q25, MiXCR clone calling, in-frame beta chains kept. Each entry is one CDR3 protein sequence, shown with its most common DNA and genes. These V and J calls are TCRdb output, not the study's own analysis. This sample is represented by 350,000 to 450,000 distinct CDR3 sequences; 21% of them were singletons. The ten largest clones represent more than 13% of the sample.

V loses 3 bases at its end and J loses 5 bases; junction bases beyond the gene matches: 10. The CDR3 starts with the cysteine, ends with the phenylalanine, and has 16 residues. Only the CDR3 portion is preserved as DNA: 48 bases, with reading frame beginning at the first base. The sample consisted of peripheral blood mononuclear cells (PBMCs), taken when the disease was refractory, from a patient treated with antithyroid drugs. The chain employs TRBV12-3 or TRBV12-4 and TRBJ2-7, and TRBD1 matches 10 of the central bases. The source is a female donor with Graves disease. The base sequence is TGTGCCAGCAGTTTGCGTGGGACAGGGGACCGAAACGAGCAGTACTTC. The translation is CASSLRGTGDRNEQYF.